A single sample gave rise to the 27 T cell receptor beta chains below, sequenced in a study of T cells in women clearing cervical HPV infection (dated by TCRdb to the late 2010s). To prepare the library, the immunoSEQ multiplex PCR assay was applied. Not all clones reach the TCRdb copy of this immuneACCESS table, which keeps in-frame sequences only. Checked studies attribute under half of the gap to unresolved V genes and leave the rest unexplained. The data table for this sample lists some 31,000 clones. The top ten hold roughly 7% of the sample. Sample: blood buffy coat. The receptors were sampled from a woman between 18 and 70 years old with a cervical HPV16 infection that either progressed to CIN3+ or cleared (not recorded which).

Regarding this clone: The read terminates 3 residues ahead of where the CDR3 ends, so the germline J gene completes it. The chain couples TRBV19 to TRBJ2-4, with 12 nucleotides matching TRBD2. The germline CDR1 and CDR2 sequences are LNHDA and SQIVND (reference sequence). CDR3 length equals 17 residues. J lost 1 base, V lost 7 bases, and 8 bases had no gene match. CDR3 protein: CASTYRGLAGAKNIQYF. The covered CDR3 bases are TGTGCCAGTACCTACCGGGGACTAGCGGGCGCCAAAAACATT.

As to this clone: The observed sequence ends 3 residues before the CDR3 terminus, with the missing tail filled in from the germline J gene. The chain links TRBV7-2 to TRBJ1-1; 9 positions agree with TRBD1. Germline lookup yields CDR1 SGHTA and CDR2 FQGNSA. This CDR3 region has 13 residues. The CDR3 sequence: CASSLDGTGLAFF. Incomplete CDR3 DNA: TGTGCCAGCAGCTTAGATGGGACAGGGTTA.

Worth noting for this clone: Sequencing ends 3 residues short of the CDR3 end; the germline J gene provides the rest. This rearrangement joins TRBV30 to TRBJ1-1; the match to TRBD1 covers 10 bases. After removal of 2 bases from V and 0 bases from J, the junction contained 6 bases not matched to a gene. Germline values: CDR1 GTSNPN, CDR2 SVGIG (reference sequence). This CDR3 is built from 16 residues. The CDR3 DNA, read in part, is TGTGCCTGGAGTTGGGACAGGGGACGGATGAACACTGAA. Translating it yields CAWSWDRGRMNTE. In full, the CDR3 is CAWSWDRGRMNTEAFF.

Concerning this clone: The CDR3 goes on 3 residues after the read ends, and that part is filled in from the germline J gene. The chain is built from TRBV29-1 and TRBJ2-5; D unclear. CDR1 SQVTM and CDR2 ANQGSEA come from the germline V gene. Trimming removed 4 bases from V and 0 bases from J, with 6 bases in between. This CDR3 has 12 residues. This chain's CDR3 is CSVASYQETQYF. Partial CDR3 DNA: TGCAGCGTTGCGTCCTACCAAGAGACC. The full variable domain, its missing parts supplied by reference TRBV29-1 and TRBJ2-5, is SAVISQKPSRDICQRGTSLTIQCQVDSQVTMMFWYRQQPGQSLTLIATANQGSEATYESGFVIDKFPISRPNLTFSTLTVSNMSPEDSSIYLCSVASYQETQYFGPGTRLLVL.

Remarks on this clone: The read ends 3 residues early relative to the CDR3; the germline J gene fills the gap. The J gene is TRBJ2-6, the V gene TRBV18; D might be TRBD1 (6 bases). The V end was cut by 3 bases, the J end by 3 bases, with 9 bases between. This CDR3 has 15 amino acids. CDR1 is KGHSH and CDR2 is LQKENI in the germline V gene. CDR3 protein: CASSPTGLGANVLTF. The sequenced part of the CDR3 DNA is TGTGCCAGCTCACCCACAGGGCTTGGGGCCAACGTC.

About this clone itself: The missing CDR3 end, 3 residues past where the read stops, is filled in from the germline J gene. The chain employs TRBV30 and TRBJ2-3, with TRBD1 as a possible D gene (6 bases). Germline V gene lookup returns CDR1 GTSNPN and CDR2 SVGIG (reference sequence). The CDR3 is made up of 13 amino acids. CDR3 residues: CAWSTGRNQPQYF. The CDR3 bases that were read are TGTGCCTGGAGTACAGGGCGCAATCAGCCG.

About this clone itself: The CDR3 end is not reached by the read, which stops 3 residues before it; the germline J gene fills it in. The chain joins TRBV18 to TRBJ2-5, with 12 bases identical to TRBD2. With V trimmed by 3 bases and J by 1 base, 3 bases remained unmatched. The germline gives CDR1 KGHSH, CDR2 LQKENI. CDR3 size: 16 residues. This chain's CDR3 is CASSPLLAGGQETQYF. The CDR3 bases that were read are TGTGCCAGCTCACCGCTACTAGCGGGAGGCCAAGAGACC. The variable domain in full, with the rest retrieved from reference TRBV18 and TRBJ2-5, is NAGVMQNPRHLVRRRGQEARLRCSPMKGHSHVYWYRQLPEEGLKFMVYLQKENIIDESGMPKERFSAEFPKEGPSILRIQQVVRGDSAAYFCASSPLLAGGQETQYFGPGTRLLVL.

The CDR3 DNA, read in part, is TGCAGTGCTCACAGGGGCTCGAACGAG. Translated: CSAHRGSNE. The full CDR3 is CSAHRGSNEQYF. V gene TRBV20-1 combines with J gene TRBJ2-7, with 7 bases lining up with TRBD1. The missing CDR3 end, 3 residues past where the read stops, is filled in from the germline J gene. The CDR3 has 12 residues. Trimming cost V 5 bases and J 5 bases; bases outside gene matches: 6. Germline CDR1 and CDR2: DFQATT and SNEGSKA (reference sequence).

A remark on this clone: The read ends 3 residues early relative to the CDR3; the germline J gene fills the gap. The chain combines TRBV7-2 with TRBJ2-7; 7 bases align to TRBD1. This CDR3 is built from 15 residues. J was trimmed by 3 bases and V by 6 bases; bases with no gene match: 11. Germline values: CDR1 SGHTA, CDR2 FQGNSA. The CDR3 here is CASSSLRDSYYEQYF. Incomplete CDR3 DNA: TGTGCCAGCAGTTCTCTCCGGGACAGCTACTACGAG.

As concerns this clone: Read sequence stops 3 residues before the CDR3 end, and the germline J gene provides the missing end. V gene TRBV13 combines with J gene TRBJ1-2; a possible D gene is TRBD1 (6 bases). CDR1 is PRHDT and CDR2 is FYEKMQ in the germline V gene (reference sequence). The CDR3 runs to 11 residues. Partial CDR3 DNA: TGTGCCAGCAGCACCCCAGGGGAC. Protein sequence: CASSTPGD. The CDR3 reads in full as CASSTPGDYTF.

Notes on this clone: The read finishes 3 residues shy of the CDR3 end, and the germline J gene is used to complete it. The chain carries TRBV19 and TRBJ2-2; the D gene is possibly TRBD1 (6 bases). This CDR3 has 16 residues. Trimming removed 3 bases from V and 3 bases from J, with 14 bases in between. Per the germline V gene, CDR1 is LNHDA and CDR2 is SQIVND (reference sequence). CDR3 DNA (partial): TGTGCCAGTAGTATCGGGCAGGGGATTTACACCGGGGAG. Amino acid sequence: CASSIGQGIYTGE. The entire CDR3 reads CASSIGQGIYTGELFF. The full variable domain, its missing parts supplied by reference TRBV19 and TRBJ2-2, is DGGITQSPKYLFRKEGQNVTLSCEQNLNHDAMYWYRQDPGQGLRLIYYSQIVNDFQKGDIAEGYSVSREKKESFPLTVTSAQKNPTAFYLCASSIGQGIYTGELFFGEGSRLTVL.

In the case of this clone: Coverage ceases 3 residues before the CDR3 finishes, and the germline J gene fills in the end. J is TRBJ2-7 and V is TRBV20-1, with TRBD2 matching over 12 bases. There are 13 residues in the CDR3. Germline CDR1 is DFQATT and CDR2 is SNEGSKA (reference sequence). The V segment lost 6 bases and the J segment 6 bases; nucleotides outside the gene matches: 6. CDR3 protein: CSANRLAGVEQYF. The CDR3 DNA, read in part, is TGCAGTGCGAACAGACTAGCGGGAGTCGAG.

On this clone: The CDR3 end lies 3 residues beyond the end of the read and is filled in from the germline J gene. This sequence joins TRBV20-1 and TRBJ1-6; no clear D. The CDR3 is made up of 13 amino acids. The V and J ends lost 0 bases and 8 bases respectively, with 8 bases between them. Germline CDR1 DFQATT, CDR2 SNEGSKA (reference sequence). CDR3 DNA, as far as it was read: TGCAGTGCTAGAGAGCGGCAATATTCACCC. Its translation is CSARERQYSP. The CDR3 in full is CSARERQYSPLHF.

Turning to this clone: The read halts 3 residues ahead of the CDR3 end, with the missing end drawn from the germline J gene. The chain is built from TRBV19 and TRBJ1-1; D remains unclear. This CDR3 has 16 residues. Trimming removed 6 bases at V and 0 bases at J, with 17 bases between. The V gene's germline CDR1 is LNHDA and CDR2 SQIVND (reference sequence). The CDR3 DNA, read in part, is TGTGCCAGTAGCGCTACTGAACAGACGATGAACACTGAA. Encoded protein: CASSATEQTMNTE. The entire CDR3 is CASSATEQTMNTEAFF.

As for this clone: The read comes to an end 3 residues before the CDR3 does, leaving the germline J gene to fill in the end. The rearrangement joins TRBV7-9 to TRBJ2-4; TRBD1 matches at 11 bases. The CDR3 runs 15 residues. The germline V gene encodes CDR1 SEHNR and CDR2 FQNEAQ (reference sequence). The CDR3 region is CASSWDRGGQETQYF. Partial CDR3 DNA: TGTGCCAGCAGCTGGGACAGGGGGGGACAAGAGACT.

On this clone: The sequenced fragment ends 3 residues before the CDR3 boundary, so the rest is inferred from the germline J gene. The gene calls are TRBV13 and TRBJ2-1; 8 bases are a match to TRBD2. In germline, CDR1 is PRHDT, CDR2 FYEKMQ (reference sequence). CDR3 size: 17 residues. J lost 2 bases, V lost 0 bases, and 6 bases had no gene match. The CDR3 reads CASSLGSAGVTYNEQFF. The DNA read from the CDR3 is TGTGCCAGCAGCTTAGGCTCAGCGGGAGTCACCTACAATGAG. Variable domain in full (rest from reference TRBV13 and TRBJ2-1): AAGVIQSPRHLIKEKRETATLKCYPIPRHDTVYWYQQGPGQDPQFLISFYEKMQSDKGSIPDRFSAQQFSDYHSELNMSSLELGDSALYFCASSLGSAGVTYNEQFFGPGTRLTVL.

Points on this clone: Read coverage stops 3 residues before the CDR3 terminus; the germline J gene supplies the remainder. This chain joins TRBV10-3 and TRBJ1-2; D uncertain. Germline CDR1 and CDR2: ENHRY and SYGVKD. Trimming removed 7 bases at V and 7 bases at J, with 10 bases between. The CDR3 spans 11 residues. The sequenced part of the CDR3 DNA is TGTGCCATCATGTCAGGAGGTGGC. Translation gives CAIMSGGG. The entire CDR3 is CAIMSGGGYTF.

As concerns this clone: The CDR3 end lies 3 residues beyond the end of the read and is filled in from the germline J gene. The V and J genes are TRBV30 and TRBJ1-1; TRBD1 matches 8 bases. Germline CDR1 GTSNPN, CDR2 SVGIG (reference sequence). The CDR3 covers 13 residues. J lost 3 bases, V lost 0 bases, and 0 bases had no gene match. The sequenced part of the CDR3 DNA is TGTGCCTGGAGTGTACAGGGGGACACTGAA. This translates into CAWSVQGDTE. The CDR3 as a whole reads CAWSVQGDTEAFF.

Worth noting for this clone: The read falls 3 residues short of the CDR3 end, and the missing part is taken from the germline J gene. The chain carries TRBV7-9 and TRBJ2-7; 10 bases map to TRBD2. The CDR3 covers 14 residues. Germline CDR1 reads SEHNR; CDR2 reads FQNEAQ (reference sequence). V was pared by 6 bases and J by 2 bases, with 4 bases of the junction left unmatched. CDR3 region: CASRGTSEPYEQYF. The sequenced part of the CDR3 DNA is TGTGCCAGCAGGGGGACTAGCGAACCCTACGAG.

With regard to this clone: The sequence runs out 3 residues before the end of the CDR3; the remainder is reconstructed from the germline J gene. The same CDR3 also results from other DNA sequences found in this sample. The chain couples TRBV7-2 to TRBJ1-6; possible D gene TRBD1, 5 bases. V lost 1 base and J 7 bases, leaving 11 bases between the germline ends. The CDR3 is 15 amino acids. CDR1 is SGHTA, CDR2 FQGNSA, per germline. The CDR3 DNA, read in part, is TGTGCCAGCAGCTTAGGTCAGGGCGTAAATTCACCC. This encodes CASSLGQGVNSP. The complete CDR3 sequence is CASSLGQGVNSPLHF.

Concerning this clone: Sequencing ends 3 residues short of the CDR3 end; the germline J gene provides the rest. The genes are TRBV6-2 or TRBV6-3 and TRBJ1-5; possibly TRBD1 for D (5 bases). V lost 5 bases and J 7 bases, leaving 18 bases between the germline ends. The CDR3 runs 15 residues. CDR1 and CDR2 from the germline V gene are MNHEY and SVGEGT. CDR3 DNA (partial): TGTGCCAGCAGTCCCGACAGAAGTATCCAACAGCCC. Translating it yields CASSPDRSIQQP. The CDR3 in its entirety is CASSPDRSIQQPQHF.

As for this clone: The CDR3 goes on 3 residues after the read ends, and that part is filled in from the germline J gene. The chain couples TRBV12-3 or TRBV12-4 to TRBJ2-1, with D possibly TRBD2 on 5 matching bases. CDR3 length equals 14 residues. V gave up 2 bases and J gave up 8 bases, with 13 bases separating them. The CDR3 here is CASSLSASFDEQFF. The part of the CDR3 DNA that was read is TGTGCCAGCAGTTTAAGCGCTAGCTTTGATGAG.

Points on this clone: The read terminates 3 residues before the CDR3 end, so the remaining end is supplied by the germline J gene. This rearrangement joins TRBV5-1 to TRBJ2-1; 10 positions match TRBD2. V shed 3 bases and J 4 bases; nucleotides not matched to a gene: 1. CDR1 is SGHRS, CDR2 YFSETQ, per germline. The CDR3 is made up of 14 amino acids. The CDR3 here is CASSSSGSYNEQFF. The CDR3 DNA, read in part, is TGCGCCAGCAGCTCTAGCGGGAGTTACAATGAG.

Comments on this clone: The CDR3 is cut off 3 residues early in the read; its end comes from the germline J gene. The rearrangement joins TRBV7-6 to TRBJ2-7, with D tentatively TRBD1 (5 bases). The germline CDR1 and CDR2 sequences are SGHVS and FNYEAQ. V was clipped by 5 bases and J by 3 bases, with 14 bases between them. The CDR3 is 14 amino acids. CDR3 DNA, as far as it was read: TGTGCCAGCAGCCGAAGAAACCAGGGCTACGAG. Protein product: CASSRRNQGYE. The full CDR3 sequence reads CASSRRNQGYEQYF.

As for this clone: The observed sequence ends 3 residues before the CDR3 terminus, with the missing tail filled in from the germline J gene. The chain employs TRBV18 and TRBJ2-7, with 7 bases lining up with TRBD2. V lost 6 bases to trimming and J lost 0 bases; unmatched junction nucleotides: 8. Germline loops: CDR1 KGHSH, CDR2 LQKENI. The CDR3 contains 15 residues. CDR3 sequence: CASSLTGTTSYEQYF. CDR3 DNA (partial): TGTGCCAGCTCTCTTACCGGGACTACCTCCTACGAG. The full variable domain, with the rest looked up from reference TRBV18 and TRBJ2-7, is NAGVMQNPRHLVRRRGQEARLRCSPMKGHSHVYWYRQLPEEGLKFMVYLQKENIIDESGMPKERFSAEFPKEGPSILRIQQVVRGDSAAYFCASSLTGTTSYEQYFGPGTRLTVT.

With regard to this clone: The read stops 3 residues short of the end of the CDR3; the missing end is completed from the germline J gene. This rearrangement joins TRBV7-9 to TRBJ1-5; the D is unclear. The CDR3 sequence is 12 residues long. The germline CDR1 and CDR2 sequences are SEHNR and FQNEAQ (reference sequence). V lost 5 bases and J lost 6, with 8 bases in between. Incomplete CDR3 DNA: TGTGCCAGCAGCCGGGGAGGTCAGCCC. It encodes CASSRGGQP. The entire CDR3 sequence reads CASSRGGQPQHF.

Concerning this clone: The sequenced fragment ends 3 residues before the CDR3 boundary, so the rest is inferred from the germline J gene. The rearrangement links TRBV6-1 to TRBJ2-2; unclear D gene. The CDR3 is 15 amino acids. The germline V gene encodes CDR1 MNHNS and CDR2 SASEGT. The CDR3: CASSAQVFQNEKLFF. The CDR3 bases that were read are TGTGCCAGCAGTGCTCAGGTATTTCAGAACGAGAAG.